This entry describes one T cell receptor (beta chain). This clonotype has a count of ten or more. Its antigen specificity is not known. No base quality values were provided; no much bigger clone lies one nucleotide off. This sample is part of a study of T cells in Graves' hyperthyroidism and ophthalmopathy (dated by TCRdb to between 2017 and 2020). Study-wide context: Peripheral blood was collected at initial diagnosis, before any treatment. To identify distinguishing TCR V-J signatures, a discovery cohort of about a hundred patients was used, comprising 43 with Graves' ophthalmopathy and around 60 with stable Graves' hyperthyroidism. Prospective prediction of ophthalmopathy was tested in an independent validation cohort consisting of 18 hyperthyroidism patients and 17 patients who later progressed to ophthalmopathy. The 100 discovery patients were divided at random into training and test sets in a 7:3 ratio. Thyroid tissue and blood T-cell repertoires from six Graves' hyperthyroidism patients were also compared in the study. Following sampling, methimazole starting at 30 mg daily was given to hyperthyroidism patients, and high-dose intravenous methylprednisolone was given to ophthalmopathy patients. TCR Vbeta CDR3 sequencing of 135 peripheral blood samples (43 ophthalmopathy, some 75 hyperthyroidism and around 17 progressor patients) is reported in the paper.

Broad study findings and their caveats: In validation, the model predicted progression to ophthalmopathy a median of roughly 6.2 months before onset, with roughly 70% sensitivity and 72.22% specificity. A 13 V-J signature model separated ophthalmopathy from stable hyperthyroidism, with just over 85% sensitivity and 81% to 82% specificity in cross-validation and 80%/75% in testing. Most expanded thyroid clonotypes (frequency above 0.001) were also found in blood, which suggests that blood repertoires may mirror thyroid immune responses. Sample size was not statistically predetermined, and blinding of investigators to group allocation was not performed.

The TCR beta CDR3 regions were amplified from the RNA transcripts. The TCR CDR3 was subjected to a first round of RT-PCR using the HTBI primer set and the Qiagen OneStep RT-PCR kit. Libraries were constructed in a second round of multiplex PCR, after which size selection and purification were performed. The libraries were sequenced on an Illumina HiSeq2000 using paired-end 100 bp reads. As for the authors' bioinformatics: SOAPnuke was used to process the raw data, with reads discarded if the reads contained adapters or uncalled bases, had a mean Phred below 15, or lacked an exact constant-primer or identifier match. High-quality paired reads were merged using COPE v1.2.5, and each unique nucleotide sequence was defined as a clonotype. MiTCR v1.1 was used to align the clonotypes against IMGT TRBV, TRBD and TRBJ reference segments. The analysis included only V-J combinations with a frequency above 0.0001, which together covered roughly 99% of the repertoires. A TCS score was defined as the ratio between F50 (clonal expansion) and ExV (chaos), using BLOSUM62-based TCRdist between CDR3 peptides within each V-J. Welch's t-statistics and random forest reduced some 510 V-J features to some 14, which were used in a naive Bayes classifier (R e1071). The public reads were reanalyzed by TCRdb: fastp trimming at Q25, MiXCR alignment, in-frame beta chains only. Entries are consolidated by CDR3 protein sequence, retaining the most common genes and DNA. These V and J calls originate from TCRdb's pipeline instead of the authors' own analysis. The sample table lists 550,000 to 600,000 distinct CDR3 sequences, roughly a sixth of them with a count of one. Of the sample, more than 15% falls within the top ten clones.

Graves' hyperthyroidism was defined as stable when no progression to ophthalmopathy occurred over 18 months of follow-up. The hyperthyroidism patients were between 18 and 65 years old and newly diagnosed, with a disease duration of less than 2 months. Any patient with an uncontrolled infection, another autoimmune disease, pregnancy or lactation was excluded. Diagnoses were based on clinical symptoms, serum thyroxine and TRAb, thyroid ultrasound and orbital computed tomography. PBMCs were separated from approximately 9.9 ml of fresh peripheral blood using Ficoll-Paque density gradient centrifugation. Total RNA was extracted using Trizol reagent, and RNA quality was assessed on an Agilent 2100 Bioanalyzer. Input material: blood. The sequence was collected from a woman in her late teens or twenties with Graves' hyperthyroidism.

The CDR3 protein is CATTAGTGIHEQYF. Here is the DNA: TGTGCCACTACCGCCGGGACAGGGATCCACGAGCAGTACTTC. This sequence uses TRBV27 and TRBJ2-7, and TRBD1 aligns with 9 junction nucleotides. Trimming removed 10 bases from V and 5 bases from J; the gene matches leave 12 bases unexplained. Taken from cysteine to phenylalanine, the CDR3 has 14 residues. The DNA shown is the 42-base CDR3, in frame from base 1. Based on the germline V gene (reference sequence), the CDR1 and CDR2 sequences are MNHEY and SMNVEV.